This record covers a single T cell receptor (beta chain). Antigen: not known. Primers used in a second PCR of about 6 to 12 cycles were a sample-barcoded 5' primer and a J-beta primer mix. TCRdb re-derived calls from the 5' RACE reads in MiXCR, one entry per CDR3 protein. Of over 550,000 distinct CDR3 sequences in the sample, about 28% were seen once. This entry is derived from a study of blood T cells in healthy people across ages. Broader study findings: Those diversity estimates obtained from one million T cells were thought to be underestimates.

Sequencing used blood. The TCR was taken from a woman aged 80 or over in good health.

The CDR3 coding sequence is TGTGCCAGCAGTTTACGTCGGGGGGCTCACAATGAGCAGTACTTC. Translating it yields CASSLRRGAHNEQYF. The chain uses TRBV27 and TRBJ2-7, with a weak D call TRBD2 (7 bases). The CDR3 has 15 residues. V shed 2 bases and J shed 7 bases, with 18 bases lying between them. Germline lookup yields CDR1 MNHEY and CDR2 SMNVEV (reference sequence).